Listed below are T cell receptor beta chains from one sample, sequenced in a study of T cell responses to AZD1222 COVID-19 vaccine. Sequenced by immunoSEQ multiplex PCR; TCRdb stores in-frame clones only, minus some. The profile shows some 120,000 clones, 89% of them singletons. Sequencing was performed on peripheral blood, taken on day 0 of AZD1222 vaccination. The receptors here all came from an adult in good health. Each CDR3 is given with its conserved first and last residue. D genes are given only for firm matches. Some rows mark clone size as missing; the rest say once, few, many or name a class of expanded clone.

v_call	d_call	j_call	clone_size	cdr3_nt	cdr3_aa
TRBV19	TRBD2	TRBJ2-7	NA	TGTGCCAGTAGCCCCGCCTCGGGAGGCTACGAGCAGTACTTC	CASSPASGGYEQYF
TRBV10-3	TRBD2	TRBJ2-7	once	TGTGCCATCAGTGAGCGTATTCAGGCGGGACTAGCGGTTCGCTCCTACGAGCAGTACTTC	CAISERIQAGLAVRSYEQYF
TRBV15	NA	TRBJ1-4	NA	TGTGCCACCAGCAGAGGAAAGGACAGCGGCAGTGAAAAACTGTTTTTT	CATSRGKDSGSEKLFF
TRBV18	NA	TRBJ2-5	once	TGTGCCAGCTCACCACGAATGGGCAGGACTGAAACCCAGTACTTC	CASSPRMGRTETQYF
TRBV5-1	TRBD1	TRBJ2-3	NA	TGCGCCAGCAGCTCAGGGGGATCTGGCACAGATACGCAGTATTTT	CASSSGGSGTDTQYF
TRBV2	TRBD2	TRBJ2-1	NA	TGTGCCAGCATTATGGAGGGACTAGCGGACCCTCCGCGGAACAATGAGCAGTTCTTC	CASIMEGLADPPRNNEQFF
TRBV3-1/TRBV3-2	NA	TRBJ1-2	NA	TGTGCCAGCAGCCAAGTTAGGGGACCGCGGGGCTACACCTTC	CASSQVRGPRGYTF
TRBV7-8	NA	TRBJ2-3	NA	TGTGCCAGCAGCGCCGACCCCAGCGGTAGCACAGATACGCAGTATTTT	CASSADPSGSTDTQYF
TRBV2	NA	TRBJ1-4	NA	TGTGCCAGCAGTTCTGGACAGTCTAATGAAAAACTGTTTTTT	CASSSGQSNEKLFF
TRBV3-1/TRBV3-2	TRBD2	TRBJ2-7	NA	TGTGCCAGCAGCCAAGGATCGTCTCCGGGACTAGCGGGAGGGCCTCGGGCCTACGAGCAGTACTTC	CASSQGSSPGLAGGPRAYEQYF
TRBV7-9	TRBD1	TRBJ1-5	NA	TGTGCCAGCAGCCCCGGGACAGGGAGGAATAGCAATCAGCCCCAGCATTTT	CASSPGTGRNSNQPQHF
TRBV7-2	NA	TRBJ2-1	NA	TGTGCCAGCAGCTTAGTGCAGCTTAGGGACAATGAGCAGTTCTTC	CASSLVQLRDNEQFF
TRBV18	NA	TRBJ1-5	once	TGTGCCAGCTCACCACGAGAAAGCAATCAGCCCCAGCATTTT	CASSPRESNQPQHF
TRBV5-1	NA	TRBJ1-1	NA	TGCGCCAGCAGCTTTCAACAGGATAACACTGAAGCTTTCTTT	CASSFQQDNTEAFF
TRBV5-1	TRBD1	TRBJ2-7	NA	TGCGCCAGCAGCTTGGGAGGCCCATGGGGGACAGGGGCCTACGAGCAGTACTTC	CASSLGGPWGTGAYEQYF
TRBV11-2	NA	TRBJ2-7	NA	TGTGCCAGCAGCTTAGGGGTATACGAGCAGTACTTC	CASSLGVYEQYF
TRBV21-1	NA	TRBJ2-3	once	TGTGCCAGCAGCAAGGTATATCCCGGGACTAGCGGAACAGATACGCAGTATTTT	CASSKVYPGTSGTDTQYF
TRBV29-1	NA	TRBJ1-2	NA	TGCAGCGTTGATTCGCACACCGGGGACTACACCTTC	CSVDSHTGDYTF
TRBV28	NA	TRBJ1-5	NA	TGTGCCAGCCGAGATGGGGGCCAGCCCCAGCATTTT	CASRDGGQPQHF
TRBV9	TRBD2	TRBJ2-7	NA	TGTGCCAGCAGCGTAGCTCGTGGGACTAGCCGATACTACGAGCAGTACTTC	CASSVARGTSRYYEQYF
TRBV24-1	TRBD1	TRBJ1-6	NA	TGTGCCACCATCGGACAGGGCCAGAATTCACCCCTCCACTTT	CATIGQGQNSPLHF
TRBV20-1	NA	TRBJ2-1	NA	TGCAGTGCTAGCGTTAACAATGAGCAGTTCTTC	CSASVNNEQFF
TRBV7-9	NA	TRBJ1-1	NA	TGTGCCAGCAGCTTAGTGTCAGGGAGGAACACTGAAGCTTTCTTT	CASSLVSGRNTEAFF
TRBV5-1	NA	TRBJ1-3	NA	TGCGCCAGCAGCTTGGAAGGGGGAAACTCTGGAAACACCATATATTTT	CASSLEGGNSGNTIYF
TRBV7-9	TRBD2	TRBJ2-1	NA	TGTGCCAGCAGCCTGGGACTAGCGGGAAATGAGCAGTTCTTC	CASSLGLAGNEQFF
TRBV28	NA	TRBJ1-1	NA	TGTGCCAGCGGGACGGGACCCGATATAGCCCAAACTGAAGCTTTCTTT	CASGTGPDIAQTEAFF
TRBV20-1	NA	TRBJ1-1	NA	TGCAGTGCTAGGGAGAACACTGAAGCTTTCTTT	CSARENTEAFF
TRBV5-4	NA	TRBJ1-3	NA	TGTGCCAGCAGCGGAGGAGGAGGAAACACCATATATTTT	CASSGGGGNTIYF
TRBV28	TRBD1	TRBJ1-1	NA	TGTGCCAGCATCCCGACAGGGCGAGTCACTGAAGCTTTCTTT	CASIPTGRVTEAFF
TRBV24-1	TRBD1	TRBJ1-2	NA	TGTGCCACCAGTGGCCGGGACAGGGTCTTATCTAACTATGGCTACACCTTC	CATSGRDRVLSNYGYTF
TRBV7-3	TRBD2	TRBJ2-5	NA	TGTGCCAGCAGCTCCCAAGCGGGGCAGGAGACCCAGTACTTC	CASSSQAGQETQYF
TRBV2	TRBD1	TRBJ1-4	NA	TGTGCCAGCATTCGGGACAGTAATGAAAAACTGTTTTTT	CASIRDSNEKLFF
TRBV5-6	NA	TRBJ2-2	NA	TGTGCCAGCAGCTTTGCGGGACGCGTGGGCGGGGAGCTGTTTTTT	CASSFAGRVGGELFF
TRBV7-9	NA	TRBJ1-3	NA	TGTGCCAGCAGCCCCGAAGCTGGGGACACCATATATTTT	CASSPEAGDTIYF
TRBV19	TRBD2	TRBJ2-5	NA	TGTGCCAGCACCTCGGGGGGACGAGAGACCCAGTACTTC	CASTSGGRETQYF
TRBV9	TRBD2	TRBJ2-7	once	TGTGCCAGCAGCGGCACTAGCGGCTACGAGCAGTACTTC	CASSGTSGYEQYF
TRBV6-5	TRBD1	TRBJ1-6	NA	TGTGCCAGCAGTCCCGGGACAGGGAATTCACCCCTCCACTTT	CASSPGTGNSPLHF
TRBV19	NA	TRBJ1-3	once	TGTGCCAGTAGTGAGGAGGGCTCTGGAAACACCATATATTTT	CASSEEGSGNTIYF
TRBV29-1	NA	TRBJ1-2	NA	TGCAGCGCCATGAGGGAGGGTGGCTATGGCTACACCTTC	CSAMREGGYGYTF
TRBV9	NA	TRBJ2-1	NA	TGTGCCAGCAGCGTAACCGGGAGTGGGCGGTACAATGAGCAGTTCTTC	CASSVTGSGRYNEQFF